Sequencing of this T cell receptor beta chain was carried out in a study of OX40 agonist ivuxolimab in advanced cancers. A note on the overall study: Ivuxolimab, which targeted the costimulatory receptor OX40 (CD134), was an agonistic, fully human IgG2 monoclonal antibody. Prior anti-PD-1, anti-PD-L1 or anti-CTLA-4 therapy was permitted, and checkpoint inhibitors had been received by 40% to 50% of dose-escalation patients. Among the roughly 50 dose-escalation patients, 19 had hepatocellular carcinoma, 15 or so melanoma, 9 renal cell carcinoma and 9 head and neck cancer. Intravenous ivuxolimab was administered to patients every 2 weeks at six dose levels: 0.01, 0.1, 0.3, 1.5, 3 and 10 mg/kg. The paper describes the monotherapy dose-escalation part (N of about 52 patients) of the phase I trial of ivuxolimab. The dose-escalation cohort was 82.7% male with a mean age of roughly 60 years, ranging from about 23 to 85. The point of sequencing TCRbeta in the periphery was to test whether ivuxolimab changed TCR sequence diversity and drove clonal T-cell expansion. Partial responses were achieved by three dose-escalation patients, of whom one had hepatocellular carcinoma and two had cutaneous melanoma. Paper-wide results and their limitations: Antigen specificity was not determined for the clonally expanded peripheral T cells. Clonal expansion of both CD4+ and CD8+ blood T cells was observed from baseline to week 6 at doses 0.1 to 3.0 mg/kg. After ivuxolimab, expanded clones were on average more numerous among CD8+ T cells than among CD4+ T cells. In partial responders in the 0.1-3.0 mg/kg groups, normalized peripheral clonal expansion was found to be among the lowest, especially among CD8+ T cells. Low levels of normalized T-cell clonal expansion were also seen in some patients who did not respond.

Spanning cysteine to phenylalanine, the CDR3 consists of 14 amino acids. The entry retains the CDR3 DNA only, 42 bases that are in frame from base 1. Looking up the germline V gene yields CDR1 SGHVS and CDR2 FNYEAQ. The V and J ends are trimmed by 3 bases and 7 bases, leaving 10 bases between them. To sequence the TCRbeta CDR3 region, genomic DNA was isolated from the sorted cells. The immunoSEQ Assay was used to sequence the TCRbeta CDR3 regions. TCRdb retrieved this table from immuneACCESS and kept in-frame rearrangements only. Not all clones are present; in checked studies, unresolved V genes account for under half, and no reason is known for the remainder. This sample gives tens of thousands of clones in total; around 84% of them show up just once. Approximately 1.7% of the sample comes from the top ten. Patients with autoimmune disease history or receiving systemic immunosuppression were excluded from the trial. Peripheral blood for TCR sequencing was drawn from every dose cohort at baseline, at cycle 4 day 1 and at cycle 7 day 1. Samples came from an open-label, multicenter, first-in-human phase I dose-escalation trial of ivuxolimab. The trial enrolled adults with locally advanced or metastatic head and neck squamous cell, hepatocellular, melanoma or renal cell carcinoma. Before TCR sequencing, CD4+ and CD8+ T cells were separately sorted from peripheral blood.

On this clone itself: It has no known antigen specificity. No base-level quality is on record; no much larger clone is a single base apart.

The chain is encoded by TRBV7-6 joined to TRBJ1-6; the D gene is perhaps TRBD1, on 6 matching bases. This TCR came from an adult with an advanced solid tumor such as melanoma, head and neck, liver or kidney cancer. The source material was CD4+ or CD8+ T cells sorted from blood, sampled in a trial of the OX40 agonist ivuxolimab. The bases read TGTGCCAGCAGCTTGACAGGTGACAATTCACCCCTCCACTTT. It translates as CASSLTGDNSPLHF.